Below are 22 T cell receptor beta chains sequenced from a single sample in a study of blood T cell repertoires in COVID-19. Using immunoSEQ multiplex PCR, the repertoire was profiled, and TCRdb retains in-frame clones only, with some absent. The profile shows over 250,000 clones, 80% to 90% of them singletons. The source material was peripheral blood. The receptor source for this set is a woman aged 70-85 years with COVID-19, enrolled during active disease.

The chain carries TRBV6-2 or TRBV6-3 and TRBJ2-5, with 8 bases lining up with TRBD2. Trimming at V came to 2 bases and at J to 1 base, leaving 3 bases not matched to a gene. The germline V gene encodes CDR1 MNHEY and CDR2 SVGEGT. This CDR3 has 15 amino acids. CDR3 sequence (DNA): TGTGCCAGCAGTTACCGGGGGGGCCCCCAAGAGACCCAGTACTTC. Translation: CASSYRGGPQETQYF.

The J gene is TRBJ1-1, the V gene TRBV4-3; D not certain. CDR1 is LGHNA, CDR2 YSLEER, per germline. The CDR3 runs to 14 residues. With 2 bases removed from V and 1 base from J, the gap between germline ends came to 8 bases. The CDR3 DNA follows: TGCGCCAGCAGCCAAATCTCAGGGAACACTGAAGCTTTCTTT. Its translation is CASSQISGNTEAFF.

On this clone: In the same sample, other DNA sequences code for this CDR3. V is TRBV27 and J is TRBJ1-1; TRBD1 agrees at 7 bases. Germline V gene data show CDR1 as MNHEY and CDR2 as SMNVEV (reference sequence). The CDR3 spans 13 residues. With 9 bases clipped from V and 2 bases from J, the junction kept 6 bases outside the gene matches. Written as DNA, the CDR3 is TGTGCCAGTCGAGACAGGGTAAACACTGAAGCTTTCTTT. Protein: CASRDRVNTEAFF.

The V and J genes are TRBV2 and TRBJ1-2, with 8 bases fitting TRBD1. V gave up 7 bases and J gave up 1 base; unmatched junction bases: 5. The CDR3 covers 14 residues. CDR1 is SNHLY and CDR2 is FYNNEI in the germline V gene. Written as DNA, the CDR3 is TGTGCCAGCATTTTTGACAGGGGTAACTATGGCTACACCTTC. It encodes CASIFDRGNYGYTF.

The gene calls are TRBV6-5 and TRBJ2-3; a possible D gene is TRBD1 (6 bases). Germline CDR1 MNHEY, CDR2 SVGAGI. Deletions cut 5 bases from V and 4 bases from J, with 7 bases between. The CDR3 runs to 12 residues. The CDR3 nucleotides read TGTGCCAGCAGTACAGGGTCAGATACGCAGTATTTT. Translation: CASSTGSDTQYF.

The chain combines TRBV5-1 with TRBJ2-7, with 12 positions matching TRBD2. J gave up 4 bases and V 2 bases, and 10 bases lay outside the gene matches. The CDR3 is 17 amino acids. The germline V gene encodes CDR1 SGHRS and CDR2 YFSETQ. DNA of the CDR3: TGCGCCAGCAGCTTCGCCTTACGGGGACTAGCGGGTTACGAGCAGTACTTC. The encoded protein is CASSFALRGLAGYEQYF.

The CDR3 sequence is CAWNLQGGSPLHF. The DNA of the CDR3 is TGTGCCTGGAACTTACAGGGGGGTTCACCCCTCCACTTT. The chain recombines TRBV30 with TRBJ1-6, with 8 nucleotides matching TRBD1. The CDR3 has 13 residues. Germline-derived CDR1 and CDR2 are GTSNPN and SVGIG (reference sequence). V was pared by 4 bases and J by 9 bases, with 5 bases of the junction left unmatched.

This chain connects TRBV23-1 to TRBJ1-1, with TRBD1 as a possible D gene (6 bases). TRBV23-1 is an ORF; its function is uncertain. The CDR3 totals 14 residues. V lost 6 bases, J lost 5 bases, and 16 bases lay in between. CDR3 amino acids: CASRGAWVVTEAFF. CDR3 DNA sequence: TGCGCCAGCAGGGGGGCTTGGGTTGTAACTGAAGCTTTCTTT.

The chain has TRBV4-2 and TRBJ2-5, with 9 bases identical to TRBD2. The length of the CDR3 is 16 residues. The trim removed 2 bases at V and 1 base at J, leaving 5 bases unmatched. Germline values: CDR1 LGHNA, CDR2 YNFKEQ. CDR3 DNA sequence: TGTGCCAGCAGCCAAAGGGGCGGGGGGGCCCAAGAGACCCAGTACTTC. Residues: CASSQRGGGAQETQYF.

The V gene is TRBV7-2, the J gene TRBJ2-1, with 7 bases aligning to TRBD2. The V segment lost 5 bases and the J segment 9 bases; nucleotides outside the gene matches: 16. The germline V gene has CDR1 SGHTA and CDR2 FQGNSA. This CDR3 is built from 16 residues. The CDR3 DNA is TGTGCCAGCAGCCCCACGGGGAGTGTGGGGGGGGGTGAGCAGTTCTTC. Translated: CASSPTGSVGGGEQFF.

The CDR3, as DNA: TGCGCCAGCAGCCCGTCCGGACAGGGGGCGACTGGGGCCAACGTCCTGACTTTC. This encodes CASSPSGQGATGANVLTF. The chain recombines TRBV4-3 with TRBJ2-6, with 11 bases aligning to TRBD1. The CDR3 runs to 18 residues. The germline gives CDR1 LGHNA, CDR2 YSLEER. V shed 4 bases, J shed 2 bases, and the junction held 7 bases outside the gene matches.

This chain connects TRBV3-1 (or the pseudogene TRBV3-2) to TRBJ2-1; 10 nucleotides line up with TRBD2. The CDR3 has 15 residues. Germline V CDR1 and CDR2: LGHDT, YNNKEL (reference sequence). Germline trimming cut 6 bases from V and 7 bases from J; bases unmatched to any gene: 9. The CDR3 is CASSRLAGQSNEQFF. As DNA, the CDR3 is TGTGCCAGCAGTCGACTAGCGGGTCAGTCAAATGAGCAGTTCTTC.

The rearrangement links TRBV24-1 to TRBJ2-3; D call uncertain. Germline CDR1 and CDR2: KGHDR and SFDVKD. CDR3 size: 14 residues. V lost 3 bases to trimming and J lost 6 bases, with 12 bases between them. The CDR3 sequence is CATSDPLDGDTQYF. CDR3 coding DNA: TGTGCCACCAGTGATCCTCTAGACGGGGATACGCAGTATTTT.

This clone was seen once. The chain has TRBV5-1 and TRBJ1-1, with D perhaps TRBD1 (6 bases). Germline CDR1 is SGHRS and CDR2 is YFSETQ. V lost 4 bases, J lost 2 bases, and 12 bases lay in between. This CDR3 comprises 14 residues. CDR3: CASSTSGTNTEAFF. The CDR3 nucleotides read TGCGCCAGCAGCACGTCCGGGACAAACACTGAAGCTTTCTTT.

The chain combines TRBV4-1 with TRBJ2-5; 12 bases line up with TRBD2. V dropped 0 bases and J dropped 0; count of bases not matched to a gene: 11. This CDR3 comprises 20 residues. Germline V gene lookup returns CDR1 MGHRA and CDR2 YSYEKL. In DNA form, the CDR3 reads TGCGCCAGCAGCCAAGATCGCGGCTCTAGCGGGGGGGGACACCAAGAGACCCAGTACTTC. It translates to CASSQDRGSSGGGHQETQYF.

This clone was detected only once. The chain links TRBV4-1 to TRBJ1-3; 9 nucleotides line up with TRBD1. This CDR3 contains 17 residues. Germline CDR1 reads MGHRA; CDR2 reads YSYEKL. The J segment lost 1 base and the V segment lost 4 bases, leaving 8 bases of the junction unmatched. CDR3 bases: TGCGCCAGCAGCCCCCTTTCCGGGACAGGGTCTGGAAACACCATATATTTT. Its protein is CASSPLSGTGSGNTIYF.

The J gene is TRBJ2-1, the V gene TRBV6-5; D is possibly TRBD2 (7 bases). Germline loops: CDR1 MNHEY, CDR2 SVGAGI. V was trimmed by 6 bases and J by 2 bases, leaving 14 bases between them. The CDR3 has 15 residues. CDR3 region: CASRPEGGPYNEQFF. In nucleotides, the CDR3 is TGTGCCAGCAGGCCCGAGGGGGGGCCCTACAATGAGCAGTTCTTC.

The chain couples TRBV24-1 to TRBJ2-7, with 9 positions matching TRBD1. J was trimmed by 5 bases and V by 3 bases; bases with no gene match: 4. Germline CDR1 is KGHDR and CDR2 is SFDVKD. This CDR3 contains 14 residues. The CDR3 region has the DNA TGTGCCACCAGTGATCCGGGACAGGGCGACGAGCAGTACTTC. It specifies CATSDPGQGDEQYF.

CDR3 nucleotides: TGTGCCAGCAGCTTCGAAGGGGGCATCACTGAAGCTTTCTTT. This gives the protein CASSFEGGITEAFF. The rearrangement joins TRBV7-9 to TRBJ1-1; 7 bases fit TRBD1. J gave up 4 bases and V 3 bases, and 5 bases lay outside the gene matches. The CDR3 covers 14 residues. In germline, CDR1 is SEHNR, CDR2 FQNEAQ (reference sequence).

V usage is TRBV14 and J usage is TRBJ2-3, with a tentative D call TRBD2 (6 bases). Germline CDR1 SGHDN, CDR2 FVKESK. CDR3 length equals 16 residues. Trimming pared 0 bases from V and 2 bases from J, leaving 12 bases between. The CDR3 nucleotides read TGTGCCAGCAGCCAAGATAGGGCGGGACCCACAGATACGCAGTATTTT. Translated, it gives CASSQDRAGPTDTQYF. The full variable domain, completed using reference TRBV14 and TRBJ2-3, is EAGVTQFPSHSVIEKGQTVTLRCDPISGHDNLYWYRRVMGKEIKFLLHFVKESKQDESGMPNNRFLAERTGGTYSTLKVQPAELEDSGVYFCASSQDRAGPTDTQYFGPGTRLTVL.

The V and J genes are TRBV3-1 (or the pseudogene TRBV3-2) and TRBJ1-4; no reliable D call. Trimming cost V 3 bases and J 7 bases, with 12 bases left between them. The germline gives CDR1 LGHDT, CDR2 YNNKEL (reference sequence). This CDR3 spans 14 amino acids. The CDR3 region has the DNA TGTGCCAGCAGCCAGCAGTTGGACTCTGAAAAACTGTTTTTT. Translated: CASSQQLDSEKLFF.

The CDR3 bases are TGTGCCAGCAGCCATCACGGGAAGGAGCAGTACTTC. It translates to CASSHHGKEQYF. The rearrangement uses TRBV3-1 (or the pseudogene TRBV3-2) and TRBJ2-7; TRBD2 is a possible D gene (5 bases). V was cut by 3 bases and J by 7 bases, with 10 bases left in between. Germline V gene data show CDR1 as LGHDT and CDR2 as YNNKEL (reference sequence). CDR3 size: 12 residues.